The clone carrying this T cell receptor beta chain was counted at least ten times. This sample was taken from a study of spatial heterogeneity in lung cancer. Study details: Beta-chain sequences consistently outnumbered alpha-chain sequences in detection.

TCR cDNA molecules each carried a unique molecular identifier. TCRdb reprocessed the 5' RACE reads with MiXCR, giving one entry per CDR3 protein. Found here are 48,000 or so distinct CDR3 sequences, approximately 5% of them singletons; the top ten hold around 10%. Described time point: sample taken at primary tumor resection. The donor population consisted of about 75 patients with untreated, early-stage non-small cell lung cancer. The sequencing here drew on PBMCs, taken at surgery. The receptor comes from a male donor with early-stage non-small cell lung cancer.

For the CDR3, the DNA is TGCGCCAGCAGCACCGGGCGTGGGGGAACTATGAACACTGAAGCTTTCTTT. Protein product: CASSTGRGGTMNTEAFF. The chain combines TRBV5-1 with TRBJ1-1; perhaps TRBD1 as D (5 bases). The ends were cut back, 4 bases at V and 0 bases at J, with 19 bases in the middle. The CDR3 totals 17 residues. From germline, CDR1 is SGHRS and CDR2 YFSETQ.